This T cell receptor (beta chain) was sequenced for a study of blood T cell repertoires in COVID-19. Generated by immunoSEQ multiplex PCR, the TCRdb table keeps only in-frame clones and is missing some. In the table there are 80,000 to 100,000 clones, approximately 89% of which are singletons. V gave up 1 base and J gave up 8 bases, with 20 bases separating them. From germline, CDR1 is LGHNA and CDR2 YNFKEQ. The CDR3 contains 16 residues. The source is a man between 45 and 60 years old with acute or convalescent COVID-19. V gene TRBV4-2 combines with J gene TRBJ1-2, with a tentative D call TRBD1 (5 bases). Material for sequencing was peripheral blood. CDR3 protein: CASSQVDPGSSGGYTF. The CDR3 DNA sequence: TGTGCCAGCAGCCAAGTGGACCCGGGCAGCTCAGGGGGCTACACCTTC.